What follows are 27 T cell receptor beta chains derived from one specimen sequenced in a study of spatial heterogeneity in lung cancer. TCRdb re-called the 5' RACE reads through MiXCR, storing one row per CDR3 protein. The sample consists of about 50,000 distinct CDR3 sequences, 7.5% to 9% of them appearing once. Indicated time point: sample taken at primary tumor resection. TCRs were sequenced from unsorted whole RNA of tumor, nontumor lung or PBMC. Sequenced material: PBMCs, taken at surgery. These receptors all come from a female donor with early-stage non-small cell lung cancer.

This clonotype was detected only a few times. The rearrangement uses TRBV6-2 or TRBV6-3 and TRBJ2-1; 10 positions match TRBD1. The CDR3 is 14 residues long. CDR1 and CDR2 from the germline V gene are MNHEY and SVGEGT. V was clipped by 6 bases and J by 7 bases; unmatched bases: 6. CDR3: CASRRDRGLNEQFF. The CDR3 DNA sequence: TGTGCCAGCAGACGGGACAGGGGTTTGAATGAGCAGTTCTTC.

The V call is TRBV3-1, the J call TRBJ1-2; perhaps TRBD1 as D (6 bases). V gave up 1 base and J gave up 6 bases, with 12 bases separating them. Germline V gene lookup returns CDR1 LGHDT and CDR2 YNNKEL (reference sequence). The CDR3 is 14 amino acids. The CDR3 loop is CASSQADRRDGYTF. In nucleotides, the CDR3 is TGTGCCAGCAGCCAAGCGGACAGAAGAGATGGCTACACCTTC.

V usage is TRBV6-2 or TRBV6-3 and J usage is TRBJ2-3; 13 nucleotides agree with TRBD2. Germline V lookup: CDR1 MNHEY, CDR2 SVGEGT. The CDR3 is 18 residues long. Trimming cost V 2 bases and J 4 bases; bases outside gene matches: 9. In DNA, the CDR3 is TGTGCCAGCAGTTACCGAACGACTAGCGGGGGGCCCCCAGATACGCAGTATTTT. Translating gives CASSYRTTSGGPPDTQYF.

This clonotype came up a few times. This chain links TRBV6-5 with TRBJ2-7; D not certain. The CDR3 loop spans 13 amino acids. V was cut by 6 bases and J by 3 bases, with 12 bases left in between. Germline CDR1 reads MNHEY; CDR2 reads SVGAGI. The DNA of the CDR3 is TGTGCCAGCAGGCCAGCGATGGGCTACGAGCAGTACTTC. Translated, it gives CASRPAMGYEQYF.

This clonotype came up many times. CDR3 sequence: CASSLVGTASSYNEQFF. CDR3 DNA sequence: TGTGCCAGCAGTTTAGTTGGGACCGCTAGCTCCTACAATGAGCAGTTCTTC. The chain carries TRBV12-3 or TRBV12-4 and TRBJ2-1, with D perhaps given as TRBD1 or TRBD2 (5 bases each). The CDR3 contains 17 residues. V was clipped by 1 base and J by 0 bases, with 13 bases between them.

This clonotype was observed many times. The V gene is TRBV20-1, the J gene TRBJ2-3; the match to TRBD2 covers 13 bases. The CDR3 has 15 amino acids. Germline V gene sequence: CDR1 DFQATT, CDR2 SNEGSKA (reference sequence). Trimming at V came to 5 bases and at J to 4 bases, leaving 6 bases not matched to a gene. The chain's CDR3 is CSARGTSGGADTQYF. CDR3 DNA: TGCAGTGCTCGGGGTACTAGCGGGGGGGCAGATACGCAGTATTTT.

The chain uses TRBV20-1 and TRBJ1-2, with unresolved D. The germline V and J ends were trimmed by 2 bases and 3 bases, with 7 bases remaining between them. Germline V CDR1 and CDR2: DFQATT, SNEGSKA (reference sequence). The CDR3 spans 12 residues. CDR3 bases: TGCAGTGCTAGACAGGTTGACTATGGCTACACCTTC. Amino acid sequence: CSARQVDYGYTF.

A few counts support this clonotype. This rearrangement joins TRBV15 to TRBJ1-5; no reliable D call. The V gene lost 4 bases and the J gene lost 4 bases, with 11 bases spanning the gap. This CDR3 spans 14 amino acids. Germline assignment: CDR1 LNHNV and CDR2 YYDKDF (reference sequence). The CDR3 bases are TGTGCCACCAGCATAACCAAAGGGAATCAGCCCCAGCATTTT. Protein: CATSITKGNQPQHF.

Only a few counts were recorded for this clonotype. This chain connects TRBV28 to TRBJ2-7; D gene uncertain. The V and J ends lost 6 bases and 2 bases respectively, with 14 bases between them. This CDR3 spans 14 amino acids. The germline gives CDR1 MDHEN, CDR2 SYDVKM. CDR3 in amino acids: CASRPVGRPYEQYF. The CDR3 nucleotides read TGTGCCAGCAGACCCGTCGGACGGCCCTACGAGCAGTACTTC.

The chain couples TRBV12-3 or TRBV12-4 to TRBJ2-3, with a tentative D call TRBD2 (6 bases). Trimming stripped 8 bases from V and 0 bases from J, with 18 bases between. This CDR3 is 16 amino acids long. The CDR3: CASREGLSLSTDTQYF. CDR3 nucleotides: TGTGCCAGCCGTGAGGGACTGTCCCTGAGCACAGATACGCAGTATTTT.

This chain's CDR3 is CASSLGTGPNYGYTF. Written as DNA, the CDR3 is TGTGCCAGCAGCTTGGGGACAGGGCCTAACTATGGCTACACCTTC. The J gene is TRBJ1-2, the V gene TRBV11-2; TRBD1 matches at 9 bases. V lost 3 bases to trimming and J lost 0 bases; unmatched junction nucleotides: 2. CDR1 and CDR2 (germline): SGHAT, FQNNGV. CDR3 length equals 15 residues.

The table lists this clonotype with many counts. The genes are TRBV20-1 and TRBJ1-1, with D unclear. The CDR3 has 12 amino acids. The germline gives CDR1 DFQATT, CDR2 SNEGSKA (reference sequence). The germline V and J ends were trimmed by 1 base and 11 bases, with 14 bases remaining between them. The CDR3 sequence is CSARAGSQPAFF. CDR3 in DNA: TGCAGTGCTAGAGCGGGTTCCCAGCCGGCTTTCTTT.

This sequence joins TRBV6-1 and TRBJ2-2; D perhaps matches TRBD2 (5 bases). This CDR3 has 14 amino acids. Between the trimmed V and J ends, which lost 6 bases and 7 bases, there was a span of 15 bases. In germline, CDR1 is MNHNS, CDR2 SASEGT. CDR3 region: CASSSEASVGELFF. CDR3 coding DNA: TGTGCCAGCAGCTCGGAGGCAAGCGTCGGGGAGCTGTTTTTT.

Only a few counts were recorded for this clonotype. The V gene is TRBV2, the J gene TRBJ2-1; 8 nucleotides align to TRBD2. V lost 6 bases to trimming and J lost 6 bases; unmatched junction nucleotides: 10. The CDR3 is 15 amino acids. Germline assignment: CDR1 SNHLY and CDR2 FYNNEI. CDR3 region: CASSATGGAGNEQFF. In DNA, the CDR3 is TGTGCCAGCAGCGCTACCGGGGGGGCAGGCAATGAGCAGTTCTTC. The whole variable domain, filled in from reference TRBV2 and TRBJ2-1, reads EPEVTQTPSHQVTQMGQEVILRCVPISNHLYFYWYRQILGQKVEFLVSFYNNEISEKSEIFDDQFSVERPDGSNFTLKIRSTKLEDSAMYFCASSATGGAGNEQFFGPGTRLTVL.

This clonotype came up many times. The rearrangement links TRBV20-1 to TRBJ2-7; 9 bases match TRBD1. CDR1 and CDR2 from the germline V gene are DFQATT and SNEGSKA (reference sequence). The CDR3 extends over 12 amino acids. Trimming cost V 5 bases and J 3 bases; bases outside gene matches: 2. The CDR3 is CSAWGQGYEQYF. The CDR3 DNA is TGCAGTGCTTGGGGACAGGGCTACGAGCAGTACTTC.

This clonotype was picked up a small number of times. The junction shows a germline mismatch at one end, possibly a read error. The chain is built from TRBV20-1 and TRBJ2-5, with TRBD2 matching 12 bases. This CDR3 is built from 15 residues. The germline CDR1 and CDR2 sequences are DFQATT and SNEGSKA (reference sequence). CDR3 in amino acids: CSAITSGGPQKTQYF. In DNA form, the CDR3 reads TGCAGTGCGATCACTAGCGGGGGGCCCCAAAAGACCCAGTACTTC.

The gene calls are TRBV5-6 and TRBJ1-1, with D possibly matching TRBD1 (5 bases). Germline V gene lookup returns CDR1 SGHDT and CDR2 YYEEEE. The CDR3 contains 15 residues. V was trimmed by 2 bases and J by 1 base, leaving 12 bases between them. CDR3 sequence reads: CASSFSGLTNTEAFF. CDR3 bases: TGTGCCAGCAGCTTTTCGGGACTGACGAACACTGAAGCTTTCTTT.

This clonotype was counted between two and nine times. This chain joins TRBV2 and TRBJ1-4; D not certain. The germline CDR1 and CDR2 sequences are SNHLY and FYNNEI. Trimming stripped 6 bases from V and 0 bases from J, with 8 bases between. The length of the CDR3 is 14 residues. The CDR3 DNA sequence: TGTGCCAGCAGGAACAGCGCAACTAATGAAAAACTGTTTTTT. It is translated as CASRNSATNEKLFF.

There are a few counts of this clonotype. V and J are TRBV6-2 or TRBV6-3 and TRBJ1-2, with D possibly being TRBD1 (5 bases). CDR1 is MNHEY, CDR2 SVGEGT, per germline. This CDR3 is 16 amino acids long. Trimming removed 2 bases from V and 1 base from J, with 14 bases in between. The CDR3 bases are TGTGCCAGCAGTTACGCCGGGGCCGGGATTAACTATGGCTACACCTTC. It translates to CASSYAGAGINYGYTF.

This clonotype came up many times. The chain recombines TRBV7-6 with TRBJ2-2; possibly TRBD1 for D (6 bases). This CDR3 has 14 residues. The ends were cut back, 5 bases at V and 2 bases at J, with 9 bases in the middle. CDR1 is SGHVS and CDR2 is FNYEAQ in the germline V gene. CDR3: CASSRTVNTGELFF. CDR3 bases: TGTGCCAGCAGCCGGACAGTAAACACCGGGGAGCTGTTTTTT.

This clonotype was seen a few times. The genes are TRBV7-2 and TRBJ2-3, with TRBD1 matching 10 bases. The CDR3 runs to 15 residues. Trimming took 5 bases from V and 4 from J; bases not matched to a gene: 6. In germline, CDR1 is SGHTA, CDR2 FQGNSA. The CDR3 DNA reads TGTGCCAGCAGCGCGACAGGGGGCGCCCCAGATACGCAGTATTTT. Translated, it gives CASSATGGAPDTQYF.

A few counts support this clonotype. The genes are TRBV3-1 and TRBJ2-1; D gene ambiguous. Germline V gives CDR1 LGHDT, CDR2 YNNKEL (reference sequence). The CDR3 covers 18 residues. Trimming left V 3 bases short and J 2 bases short, with 20 bases between. The CDR3 sequence: CASSHPDPSFLAYNEQFF. CDR3 in DNA: TGTGCCAGCAGCCACCCGGACCCATCGTTTTTAGCCTACAATGAGCAGTTCTTC.

This chain links TRBV5-6 with TRBJ2-3; a possible D gene is TRBD1 (5 bases). There are 15 residues in the CDR3. V was cut by 0 bases and J by 3 bases, with 11 bases left in between. Germline V gene sequence: CDR1 SGHDT, CDR2 YYEEEE. As DNA, the CDR3 is TGTGCCAGCAGCTTGGAGGCAGGGTGTACAGATACGCAGTATTTT. Translation gives CASSLEAGCTDTQYF.

This clonotype occurred many times. V is TRBV12-3 or TRBV12-4 and J is TRBJ2-5; 9 nucleotides line up with TRBD1. V gave up 2 bases and J gave up 7 bases; unmatched junction bases: 8. The CDR3 consists of 15 residues. CDR3: CASSLRTGASGTQYF. The CDR3 bases are TGTGCCAGCAGTTTACGGACAGGGGCCTCGGGGACCCAGTACTTC.

V usage is TRBV5-6 and J usage is TRBJ2-3; the D call may be TRBD1 or TRBD2 (7 bases each). CDR1 is SGHDT, CDR2 YYEEEE, per germline. The CDR3 is 16 amino acids. Trimming left V 4 bases short and J 2 bases short, with 17 bases between. CDR3 amino acids: CASSQLQGGATDTQYF. DNA of the CDR3: TGTGCCAGCAGCCAACTCCAGGGGGGGGCCACAGATACGCAGTATTTT. Full variable domain (outside the CDR3, taken from reference TRBV5-6 and TRBJ2-3): DAGVTQSPTHLIKTRGQQVTLRCSPKSGHDTVSWYQQALGQGPQFIFQYYEEEERQRGNFPDRFSGHQFPNYSSELNVNALLLGDSALYLCASSQLQGGATDTQYFGPGTRLTVL.

The V and J genes are TRBV7-2 and TRBJ1-5; tentative D call: TRBD1 (6 bases). V shed 5 bases and J shed 2 bases, with 13 bases lying between them. CDR1 and CDR2 from the germline V gene are SGHTA and FQGNSA. The CDR3 is 15 amino acids. CDR3 nucleotides: TGTGCCAGCAGCAACGTCAGGGGTGGCAATCAGCCCCAGCATTTT. Its protein product is CASSNVRGGNQPQHF. Complete variable domain (other parts from reference TRBV7-2 and TRBJ1-5): GAGVSQSPSNKVTEKGKDVELRCDPISGHTALYWYRQSLGQGLEFLIYFQGNSAPDKSGLPSDRFSAERTGGSVSTLTIQRTQQEDSAVYLCASSNVRGGNQPQHFGDGTRLSIL.

This clonotype was counted at least ten times. The genes are TRBV5-1 and TRBJ1-1; D is perhaps TRBD1 (5 bases). The germline CDR1 and CDR2 sequences are SGHRS and YFSETQ. V was clipped by 0 bases and J by 7 bases, with 7 bases between them. The CDR3 totals 12 residues. DNA for the CDR3: TGCGCCAGCAGCTTGGCAGGGAGTGAAGCTTTCTTT. Translated: CASSLAGSEAFF.